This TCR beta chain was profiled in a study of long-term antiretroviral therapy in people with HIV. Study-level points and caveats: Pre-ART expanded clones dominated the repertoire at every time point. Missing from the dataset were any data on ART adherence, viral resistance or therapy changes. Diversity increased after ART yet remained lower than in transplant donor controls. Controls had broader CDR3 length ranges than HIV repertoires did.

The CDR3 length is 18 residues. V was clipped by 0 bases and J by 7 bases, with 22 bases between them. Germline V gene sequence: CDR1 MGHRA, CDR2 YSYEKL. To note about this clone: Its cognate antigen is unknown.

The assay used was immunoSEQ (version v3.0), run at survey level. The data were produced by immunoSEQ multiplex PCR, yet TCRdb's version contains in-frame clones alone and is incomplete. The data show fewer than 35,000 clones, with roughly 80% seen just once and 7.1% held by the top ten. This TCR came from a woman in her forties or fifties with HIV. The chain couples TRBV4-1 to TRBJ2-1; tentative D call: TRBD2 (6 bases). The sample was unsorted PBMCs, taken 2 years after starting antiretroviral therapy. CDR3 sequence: CASSQDPLAGSARNEQFF. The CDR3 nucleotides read TGCGCCAGCAGCCAAGATCCACTGGCGGGGTCTGCGAGGAATGAGCAGTTCTTC.